This T cell receptor beta chain was obtained from a study of OX40 agonist ivuxolimab in advanced cancers. Overall study: Three dose-escalation patients had partial responses: one with hepatocellular carcinoma and two with cutaneous melanoma.

Data came from immunoSEQ multiplex PCR; TCRdb stores just in-frame clones and leaves some out. Here the sample spans 55,000 to 70,000 clones, around 83% being singletons. Trimming shortened V by 5 bases and J by 5 bases, and 7 bases separated the two germline ends. The CDR3 contains 13 residues. Germline CDR1 is SGHTA and CDR2 is FQGNSA. This chain uses TRBV7-2 with TRBJ1-6; D unresolved. This TCR came from an adult with an advanced solid tumor such as melanoma, head and neck, liver or kidney cancer. The specimen was CD4+ or CD8+ T cells sorted from blood, collected in a trial of the OX40 agonist ivuxolimab. The CDR3 sequence: CASSRLNNSPLHF. The DNA of the CDR3 is TGTGCCAGCAGCAGACTGAATAATTCACCCCTCCACTTT.